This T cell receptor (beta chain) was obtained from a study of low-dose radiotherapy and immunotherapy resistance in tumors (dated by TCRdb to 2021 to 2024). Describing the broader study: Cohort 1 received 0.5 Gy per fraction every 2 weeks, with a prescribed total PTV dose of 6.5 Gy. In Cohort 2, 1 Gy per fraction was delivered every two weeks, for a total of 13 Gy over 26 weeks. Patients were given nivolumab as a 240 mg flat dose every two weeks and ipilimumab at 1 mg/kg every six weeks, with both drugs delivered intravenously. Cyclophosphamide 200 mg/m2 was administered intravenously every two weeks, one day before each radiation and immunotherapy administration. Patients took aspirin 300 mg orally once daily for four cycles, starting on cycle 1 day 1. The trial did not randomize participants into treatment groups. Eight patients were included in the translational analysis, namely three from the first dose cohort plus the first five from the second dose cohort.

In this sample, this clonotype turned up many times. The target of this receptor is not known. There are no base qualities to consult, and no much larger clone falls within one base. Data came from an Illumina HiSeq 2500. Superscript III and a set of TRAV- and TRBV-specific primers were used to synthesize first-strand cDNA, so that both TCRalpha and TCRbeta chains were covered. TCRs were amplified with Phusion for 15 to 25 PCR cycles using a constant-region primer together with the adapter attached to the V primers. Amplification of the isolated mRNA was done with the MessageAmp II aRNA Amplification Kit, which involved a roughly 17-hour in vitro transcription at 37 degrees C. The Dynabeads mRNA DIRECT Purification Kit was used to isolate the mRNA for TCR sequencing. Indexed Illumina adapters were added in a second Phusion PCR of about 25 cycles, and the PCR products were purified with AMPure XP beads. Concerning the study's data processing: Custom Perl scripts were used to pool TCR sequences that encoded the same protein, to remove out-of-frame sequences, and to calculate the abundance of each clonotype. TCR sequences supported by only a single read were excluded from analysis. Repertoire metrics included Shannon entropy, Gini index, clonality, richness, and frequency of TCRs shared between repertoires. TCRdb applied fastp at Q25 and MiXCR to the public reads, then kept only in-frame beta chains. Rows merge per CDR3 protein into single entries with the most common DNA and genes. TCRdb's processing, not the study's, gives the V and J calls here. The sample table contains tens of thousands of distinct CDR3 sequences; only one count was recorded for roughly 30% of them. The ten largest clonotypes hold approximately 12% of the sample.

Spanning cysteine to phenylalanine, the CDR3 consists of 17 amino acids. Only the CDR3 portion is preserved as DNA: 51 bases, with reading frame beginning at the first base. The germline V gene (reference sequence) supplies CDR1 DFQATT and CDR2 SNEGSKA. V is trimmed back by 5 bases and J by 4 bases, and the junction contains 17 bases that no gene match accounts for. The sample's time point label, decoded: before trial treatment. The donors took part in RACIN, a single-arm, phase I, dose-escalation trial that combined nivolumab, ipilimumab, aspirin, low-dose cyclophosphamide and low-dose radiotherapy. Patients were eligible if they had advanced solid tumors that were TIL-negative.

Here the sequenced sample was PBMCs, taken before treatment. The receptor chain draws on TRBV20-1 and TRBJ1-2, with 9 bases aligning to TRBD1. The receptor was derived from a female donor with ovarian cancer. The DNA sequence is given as TGCAGTGCTGGACCCGTTCCGGGACAGGGTCAAATCTATGGCTACACCTTC. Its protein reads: CSAGPVPGQGQIYGYTF.